This T cell receptor beta chain was recovered during a study of blood T cell repertoires in COVID-19. Study background: Material from acute and convalescent COVID-19 was sourced from the United States, Italy and Spain.

Each recovered donor of Cohort 3 presented with two negative PCRs, clearance, or symptom resolution. The germline gives CDR1 MNHEY, CDR2 SMNVEV (reference sequence). This CDR3 is 17 amino acids long. Trimming removed 5 bases at V and 1 base at J, with 19 bases between. Methods used by the authors: Reference gene primer amplification yielded estimated nucleated cell counts. TCRdb keeps only in-frame clones here, not all; method: immunoSEQ multiplex PCR. Clone size and the V and J calls come from that table; the DNA yielded D and trimming. This table has 150,000 to 200,000 clones, about 84% appearing once.

The chain carries TRBV27 and TRBJ2-3; a possible D gene is TRBD2 (7 bases). What was sequenced was PBMCs or T cells enriched from blood (not recorded which). The receptor comes from a woman aged 30 to 39 who had recovered from COVID-19. The DNA for the CDR3 is TGTGCCAGCAGTCACTCAATGGGCGGGGGCGGCACAGATACGCAGTATTTT. Translated, it gives CASSHSMGGGGTDTQYF.